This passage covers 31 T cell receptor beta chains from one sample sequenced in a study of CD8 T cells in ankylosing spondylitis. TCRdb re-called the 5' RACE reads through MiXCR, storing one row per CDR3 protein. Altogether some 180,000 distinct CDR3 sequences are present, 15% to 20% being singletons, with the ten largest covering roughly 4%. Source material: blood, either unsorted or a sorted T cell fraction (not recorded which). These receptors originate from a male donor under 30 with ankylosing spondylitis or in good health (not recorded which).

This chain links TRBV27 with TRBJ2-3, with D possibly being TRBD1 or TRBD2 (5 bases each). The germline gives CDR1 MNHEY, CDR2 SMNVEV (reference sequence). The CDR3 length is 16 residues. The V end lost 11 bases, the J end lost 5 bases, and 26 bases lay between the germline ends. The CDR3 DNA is TGTGCCGCCAGCAGCAAGGGGACGCCGAGAGGAGATACGCAGTATTTT. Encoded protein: CAASSKGTPRGDTQYF.

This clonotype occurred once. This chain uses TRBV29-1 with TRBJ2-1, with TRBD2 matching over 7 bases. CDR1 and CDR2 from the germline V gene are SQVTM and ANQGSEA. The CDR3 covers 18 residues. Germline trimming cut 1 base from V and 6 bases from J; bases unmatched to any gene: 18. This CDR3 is CSVEGHEGRESEGNEQFF. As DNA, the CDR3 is TGCAGCGTTGAAGGGCATGAGGGGCGGGAGTCTGAAGGCAATGAGCAGTTCTTC.

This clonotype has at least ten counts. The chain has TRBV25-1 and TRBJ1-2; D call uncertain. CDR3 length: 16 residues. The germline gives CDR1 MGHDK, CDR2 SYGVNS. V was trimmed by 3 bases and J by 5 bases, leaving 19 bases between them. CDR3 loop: CASSEKYSGGQYGYTF. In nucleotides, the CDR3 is TGTGCCAGCAGTGAGAAATATTCGGGAGGGCAATATGGCTACACCTTC.

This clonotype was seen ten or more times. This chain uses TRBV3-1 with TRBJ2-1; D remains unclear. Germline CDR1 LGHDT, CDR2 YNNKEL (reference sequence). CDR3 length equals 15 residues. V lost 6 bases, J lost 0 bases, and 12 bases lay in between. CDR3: CASRNSESSYNEQFF. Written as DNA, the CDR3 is TGTGCCAGCAGAAACTCCGAGAGCTCCTACAATGAGCAGTTCTTC.

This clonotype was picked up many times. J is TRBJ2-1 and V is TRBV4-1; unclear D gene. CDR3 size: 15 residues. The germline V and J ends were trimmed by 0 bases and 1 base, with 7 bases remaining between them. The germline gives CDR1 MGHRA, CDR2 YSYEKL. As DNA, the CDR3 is TGCGCCAGCAGCCAAGATAAGCAATCCTACAATGAGCAGTTCTTC. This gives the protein CASSQDKQSYNEQFF.

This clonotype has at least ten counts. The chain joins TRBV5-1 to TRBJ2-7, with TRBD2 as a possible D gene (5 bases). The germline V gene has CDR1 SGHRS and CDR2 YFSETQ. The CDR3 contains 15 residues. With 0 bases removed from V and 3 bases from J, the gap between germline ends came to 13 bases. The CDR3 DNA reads TGCGCCAGCAGCTTGGGTGCGGGCCAATTCTACGAGCAGTACGTC. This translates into CASSLGAGQFYEQYV.

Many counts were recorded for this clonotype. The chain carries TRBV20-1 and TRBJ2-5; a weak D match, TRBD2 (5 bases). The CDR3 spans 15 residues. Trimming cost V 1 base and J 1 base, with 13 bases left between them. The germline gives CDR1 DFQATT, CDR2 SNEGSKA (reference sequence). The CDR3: CSARGRRTFQETQYF. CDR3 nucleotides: TGCAGTGCTAGAGGCAGGAGGACGTTCCAAGAGACCCAGTACTTC.

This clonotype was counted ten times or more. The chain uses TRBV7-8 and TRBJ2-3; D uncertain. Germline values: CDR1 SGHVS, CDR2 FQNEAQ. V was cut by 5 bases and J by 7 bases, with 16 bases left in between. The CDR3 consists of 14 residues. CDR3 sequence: CASSLPRQAHTQYF. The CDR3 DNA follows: TGTGCCAGCAGCCTTCCCCGGCAAGCACATACGCAGTATTTT.

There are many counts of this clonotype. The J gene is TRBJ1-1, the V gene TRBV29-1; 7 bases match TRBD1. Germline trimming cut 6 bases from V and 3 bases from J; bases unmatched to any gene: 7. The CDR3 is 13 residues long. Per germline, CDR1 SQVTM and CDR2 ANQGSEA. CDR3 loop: CSVLQGIDTEAFF. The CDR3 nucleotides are TGCAGCGTCCTACAGGGGATCGACACTGAAGCTTTCTTT.

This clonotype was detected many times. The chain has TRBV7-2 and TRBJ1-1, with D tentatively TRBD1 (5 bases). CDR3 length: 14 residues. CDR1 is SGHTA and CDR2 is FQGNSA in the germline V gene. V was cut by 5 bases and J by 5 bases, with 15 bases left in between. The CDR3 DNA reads TGTGCCAGCAGCAATGGGGGGTATAGGACTGAAGCTTTCTTT. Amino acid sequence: CASSNGGYRTEAFF.

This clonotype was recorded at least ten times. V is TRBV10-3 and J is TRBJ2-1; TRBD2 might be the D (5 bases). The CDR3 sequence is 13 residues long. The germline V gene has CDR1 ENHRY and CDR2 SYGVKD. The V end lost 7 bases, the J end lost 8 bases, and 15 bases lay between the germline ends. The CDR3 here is CAITKDSLHEQFF. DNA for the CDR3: TGTGCCATCACCAAGGACTCCCTACATGAGCAGTTCTTC.

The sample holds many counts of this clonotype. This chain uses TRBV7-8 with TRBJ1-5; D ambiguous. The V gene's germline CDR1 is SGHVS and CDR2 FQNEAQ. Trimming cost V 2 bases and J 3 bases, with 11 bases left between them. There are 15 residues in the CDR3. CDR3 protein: CASSLKRQTNQPQHF. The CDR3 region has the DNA TGTGCCAGCAGCTTAAAGCGGCAGACCAATCAGCCCCAGCATTTT.

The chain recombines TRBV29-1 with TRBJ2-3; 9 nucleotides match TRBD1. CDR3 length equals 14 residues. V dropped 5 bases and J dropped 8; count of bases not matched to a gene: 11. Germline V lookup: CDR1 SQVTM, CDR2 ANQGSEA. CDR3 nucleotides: TGCAGCGTTAAAGGGGACAGGGCAGTGGGTACGCAGTATTTT. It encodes CSVKGDRAVGTQYF.

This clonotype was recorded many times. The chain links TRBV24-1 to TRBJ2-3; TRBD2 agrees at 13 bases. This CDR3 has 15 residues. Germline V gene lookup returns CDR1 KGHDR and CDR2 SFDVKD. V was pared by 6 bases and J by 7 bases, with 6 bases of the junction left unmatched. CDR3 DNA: TGTGCCACCAGTCTACTAGCGGGAGGGCGTCATACGCAGTATTTT. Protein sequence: CATSLLAGGRHTQYF.

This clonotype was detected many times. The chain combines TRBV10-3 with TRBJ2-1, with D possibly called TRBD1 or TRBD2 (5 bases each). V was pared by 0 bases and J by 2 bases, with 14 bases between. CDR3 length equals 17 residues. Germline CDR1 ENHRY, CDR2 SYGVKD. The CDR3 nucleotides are TGTGCCATCAGTGAGTCGGGGACCTTCTTTGCCTACAATGAGCAGTTCTTC. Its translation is CAISESGTFFAYNEQFF.

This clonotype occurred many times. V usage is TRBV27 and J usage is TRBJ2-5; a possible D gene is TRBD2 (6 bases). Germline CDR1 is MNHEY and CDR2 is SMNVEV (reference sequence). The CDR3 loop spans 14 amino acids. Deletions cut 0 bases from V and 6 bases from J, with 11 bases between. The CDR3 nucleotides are TGTGCCAGCAGTTTATCGGGGGACTGGAAGACCCAGTACTTC. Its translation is CASSLSGDWKTQYF.

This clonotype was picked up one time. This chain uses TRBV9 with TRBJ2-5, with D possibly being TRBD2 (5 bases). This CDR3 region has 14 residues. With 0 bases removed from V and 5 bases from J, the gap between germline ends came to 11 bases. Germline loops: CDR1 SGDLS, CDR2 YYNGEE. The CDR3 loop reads CASSVGGLEETQYF. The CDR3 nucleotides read TGTGCCAGCAGCGTAGGAGGGTTGGAGGAGACCCAGTACTTC.

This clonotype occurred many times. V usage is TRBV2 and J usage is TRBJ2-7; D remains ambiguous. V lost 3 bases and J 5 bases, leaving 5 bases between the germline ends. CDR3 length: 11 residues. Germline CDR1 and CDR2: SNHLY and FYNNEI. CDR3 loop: CASSEADEQYF. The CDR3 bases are TGTGCCAGCAGTGAGGCAGACGAGCAGTACTTC.

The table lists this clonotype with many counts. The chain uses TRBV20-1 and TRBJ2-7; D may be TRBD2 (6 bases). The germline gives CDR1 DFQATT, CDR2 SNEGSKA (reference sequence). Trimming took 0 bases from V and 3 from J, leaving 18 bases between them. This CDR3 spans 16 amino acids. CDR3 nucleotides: TGCAGTGCTAGAGATTTTAGGAGGGAGGTTTACTACGAGCAGTACTTC. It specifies CSARDFRREVYYEQYF.

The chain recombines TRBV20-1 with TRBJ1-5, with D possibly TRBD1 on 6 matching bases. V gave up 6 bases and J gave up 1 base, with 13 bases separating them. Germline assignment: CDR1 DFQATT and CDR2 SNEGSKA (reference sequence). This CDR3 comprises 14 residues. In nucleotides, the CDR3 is TGCAGTGCCAACCCGGGACAAAGCAATCAGCCCCAGCATTTT. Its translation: CSANPGQSNQPQHF.

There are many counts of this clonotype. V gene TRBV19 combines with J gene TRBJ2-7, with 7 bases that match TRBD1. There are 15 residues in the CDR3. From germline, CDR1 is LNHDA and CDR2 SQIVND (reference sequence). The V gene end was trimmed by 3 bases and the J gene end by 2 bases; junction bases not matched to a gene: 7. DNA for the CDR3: TGTGCCAGTAGTATCGGGGACAGTAGTGCCTACGAGCAGTACTTC. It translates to CASSIGDSSAYEQYF.

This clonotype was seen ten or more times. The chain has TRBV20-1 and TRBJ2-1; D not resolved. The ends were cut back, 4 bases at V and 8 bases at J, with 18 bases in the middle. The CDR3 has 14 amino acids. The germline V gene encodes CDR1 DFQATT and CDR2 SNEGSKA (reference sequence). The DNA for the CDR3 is TGCAGTGCTATGTTCTCGGGTCCAGGACATGAGCAGTTCTTC. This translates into CSAMFSGPGHEQFF.

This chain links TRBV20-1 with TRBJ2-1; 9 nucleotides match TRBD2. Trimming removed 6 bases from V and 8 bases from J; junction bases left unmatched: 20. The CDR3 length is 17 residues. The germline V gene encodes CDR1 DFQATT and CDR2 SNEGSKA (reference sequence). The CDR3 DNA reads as TGCAGTGCCTCTACTAGCGGGCAACTTAAATCCGAGGATGAGCAGTTCTTC. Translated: CSASTSGQLKSEDEQFF.

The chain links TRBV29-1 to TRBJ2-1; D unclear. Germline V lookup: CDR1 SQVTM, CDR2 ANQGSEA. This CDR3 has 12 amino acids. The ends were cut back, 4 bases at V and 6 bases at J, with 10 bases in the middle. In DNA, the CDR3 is TGCAGCGTTGGCCAGTTGGGCAATGAGCAGTTCTTC. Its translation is CSVGQLGNEQFF.

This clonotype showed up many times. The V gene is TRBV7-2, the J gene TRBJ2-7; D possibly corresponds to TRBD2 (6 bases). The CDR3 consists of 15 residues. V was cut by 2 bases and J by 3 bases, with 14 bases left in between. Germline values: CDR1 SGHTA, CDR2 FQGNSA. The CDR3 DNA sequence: TGTGCCAGCAGCTTATCCCGGGACGGGAGCTACGAGCAGTACTTC. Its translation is CASSLSRDGSYEQYF.

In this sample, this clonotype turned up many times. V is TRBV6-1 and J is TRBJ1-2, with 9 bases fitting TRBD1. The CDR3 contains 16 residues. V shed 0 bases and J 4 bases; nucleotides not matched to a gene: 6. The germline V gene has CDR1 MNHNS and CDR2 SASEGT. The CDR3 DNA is TGTGCCAGCAGTGAAGCGCTAGGACAGGGGTCCTATGGCTACACCTTC. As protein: CASSEALGQGSYGYTF.

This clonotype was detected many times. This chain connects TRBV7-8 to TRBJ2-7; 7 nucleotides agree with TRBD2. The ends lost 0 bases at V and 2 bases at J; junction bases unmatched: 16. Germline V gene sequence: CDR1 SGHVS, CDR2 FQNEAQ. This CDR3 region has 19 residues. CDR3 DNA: TGTGCCAGCAGCTTAGCTCCTACTAGCGACCGGGGACCAACCTACGAGCAGTACGTC. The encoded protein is CASSLAPTSDRGPTYEQYV.

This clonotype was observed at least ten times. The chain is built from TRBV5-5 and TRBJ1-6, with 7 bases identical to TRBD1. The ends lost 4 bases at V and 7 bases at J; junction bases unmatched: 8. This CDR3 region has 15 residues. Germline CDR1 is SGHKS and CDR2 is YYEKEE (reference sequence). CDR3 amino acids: CASSRPGQKNSPLHF. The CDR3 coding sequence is TGTGCCAGCAGCCGCCCGGGACAGAAAAATTCACCCCTCCACTTT.

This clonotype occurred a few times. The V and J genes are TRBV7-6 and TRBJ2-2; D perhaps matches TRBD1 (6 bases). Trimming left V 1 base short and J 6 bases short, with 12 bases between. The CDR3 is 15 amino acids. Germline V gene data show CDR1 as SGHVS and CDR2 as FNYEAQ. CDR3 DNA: TGTGCCAGCAGCTTAGGAGACAGGATCCCCGGGGAGCTGTTTTTT. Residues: CASSLGDRIPGELFF.

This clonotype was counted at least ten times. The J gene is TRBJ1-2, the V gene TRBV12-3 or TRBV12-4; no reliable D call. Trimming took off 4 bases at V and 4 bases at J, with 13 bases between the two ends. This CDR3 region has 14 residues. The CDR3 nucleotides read TGTGCCAGCAGTTCTCGGACGGCGGTCTATGGCTACACCTTC. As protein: CASSSRTAVYGYTF.

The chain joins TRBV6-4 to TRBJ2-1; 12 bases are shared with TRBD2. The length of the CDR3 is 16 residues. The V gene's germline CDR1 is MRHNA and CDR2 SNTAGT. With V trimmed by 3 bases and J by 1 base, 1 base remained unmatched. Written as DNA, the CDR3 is TGTGCCAGCAGTGATGGACTAGCGGGATCCTACAATGAGCAGTTCTTC. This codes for CASSDGLAGSYNEQFF.